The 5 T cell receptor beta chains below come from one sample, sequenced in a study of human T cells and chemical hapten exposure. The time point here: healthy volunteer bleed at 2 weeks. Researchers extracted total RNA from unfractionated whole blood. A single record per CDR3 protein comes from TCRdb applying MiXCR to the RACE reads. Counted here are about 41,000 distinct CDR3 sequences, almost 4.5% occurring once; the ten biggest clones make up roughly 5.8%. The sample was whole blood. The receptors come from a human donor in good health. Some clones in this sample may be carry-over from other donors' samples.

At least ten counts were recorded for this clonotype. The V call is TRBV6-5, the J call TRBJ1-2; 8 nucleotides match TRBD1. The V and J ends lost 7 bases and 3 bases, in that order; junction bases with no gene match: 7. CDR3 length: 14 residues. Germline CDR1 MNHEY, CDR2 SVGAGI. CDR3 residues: CASTLPGGDYGYTF. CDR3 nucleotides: TGTGCCAGCACCCTCCCAGGGGGCGACTATGGCTACACCTTC.

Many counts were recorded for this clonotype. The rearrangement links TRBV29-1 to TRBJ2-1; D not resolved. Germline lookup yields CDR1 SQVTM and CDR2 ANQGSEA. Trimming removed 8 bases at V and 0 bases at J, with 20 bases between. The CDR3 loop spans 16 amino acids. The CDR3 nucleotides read TGCAGCACCTCCCCTCCTCGAGTGGGCTCCTACAATGAGCAGTTCTTC. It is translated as CSTSPPRVGSYNEQFF.

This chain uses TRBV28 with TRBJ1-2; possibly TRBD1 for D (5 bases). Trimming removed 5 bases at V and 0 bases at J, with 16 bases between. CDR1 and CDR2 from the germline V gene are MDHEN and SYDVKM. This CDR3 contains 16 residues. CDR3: CASSTGGSEANYGYTF. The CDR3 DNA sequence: TGTGCCAGCAGTACGGGGGGAAGTGAGGCTAACTATGGCTACACCTTC.

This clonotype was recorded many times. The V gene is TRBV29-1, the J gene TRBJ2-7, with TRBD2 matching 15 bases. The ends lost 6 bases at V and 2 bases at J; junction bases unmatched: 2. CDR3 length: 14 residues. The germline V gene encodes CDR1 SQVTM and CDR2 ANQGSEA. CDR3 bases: TGCAGCGTCCGGACTAGCGGGAGGGCCTACGAGCAGTACTTC. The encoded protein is CSVRTSGRAYEQYF.

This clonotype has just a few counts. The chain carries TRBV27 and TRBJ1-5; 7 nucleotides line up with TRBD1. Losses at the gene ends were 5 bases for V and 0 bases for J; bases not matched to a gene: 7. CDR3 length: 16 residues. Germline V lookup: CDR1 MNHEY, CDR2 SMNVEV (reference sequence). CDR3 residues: CASSPGQLHSNQPQHF. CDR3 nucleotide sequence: TGTGCCAGCAGTCCGGGACAGCTACATAGCAATCAGCCCCAGCATTTT.